The entry that follows covers one T cell receptor beta chain sequence. This study enrolled people aged 18 to 89 from about two dozen US geographic areas. Cohorts were determined from participant-reported clinical history. This sample is drawn from a study of blood T cell repertoires in COVID-19. Turning to the study itself: COVID-19 samples from acute and convalescent phases originated in the United States, Italy and Spain.

Germline V CDR1 and CDR2: WNHNN, SYGVQD (reference sequence). V shed 7 bases, J shed 3 bases, and the junction held 10 bases outside the gene matches. The CDR3 has 16 amino acids. Sequencing was performed with immunoSEQ multiplex PCR; in TCRdb, only in-frame clones are kept and a portion is missing. The table lists 250,000 to 350,000 clones, approximately 85% of them singletons. Sequencing input: PBMCs or T cells enriched from blood (not recorded which). The J gene is TRBJ2-5, the V gene TRBV10-1, with 11 bases matching TRBD2. This sequence originates from a woman in her twenties or thirties who had recovered from COVID-19. In DNA, the CDR3 is TGCGCCAGCATCCCGGGGGCACTAGCGGGGGAAGAGACCCAGTACTTC. Its translation is CASIPGALAGEETQYF.